Listed below are T cell receptor beta chains from one sample, sequenced in a study of cytomegalovirus exposure and HLA in healthy donors. Data came from immunoSEQ multiplex PCR; TCRdb stores just in-frame clones and leaves some out. Here the sample spans about 120,000 clones, around 72% being singletons. Source material: PBMCs. The receptor set was obtained from a woman between 40 and 50 years old in good health and CMV-seropositive. Each CDR3 is given with its conserved first and last residue. Each record gives: clone size, D gene, J gene, V gene, CDR3 DNA, CDR3 protein. D genes are given only for firm matches. Clone size is shown for a subset of rows, as once, few, many or a class of expanded clone.

NA | NA | TRBJ1-6 | TRBV6-5 | TGTGCCAGCAGTTTCGACAGGCGGCCCTATAATTCACCCCTCCACTTT | CASSFDRRPYNSPLHF
NA | TRBD2 | TRBJ2-1 | TRBV6-5 | TGTGCCAGCAGCTTAAGCGGGGGCCCCTACAATGAGCAGTTCTTC | CASSLSGGPYNEQFF
NA | NA | TRBJ2-7 | TRBV5-1 | TGCGCCAGCAGCTTGTTGCAGGGTCCCTACGAGCAGTACTTC | CASSLLQGPYEQYF
NA | NA | TRBJ2-7 | TRBV6-1 | TGTGCCAGCAAAATGGGGACTCTCGGGCCGTACGAGCAGTACTTC | CASKMGTLGPYEQYF
NA | NA | TRBJ2-1 | TRBV12-5 | TGTGCTAGTGGTTTTATTGTATTTGGGGGAGGATTTAATGAGCAGTTCTTC | CASGFIVFGGGFNEQFF
once | NA | TRBJ1-4 | TRBV5-3 | TGTGCCAGCCGGGACACCCATGAAAAACTGTTTTTT | CASRDTHEKLFF
NA | NA | TRBJ1-2 | TRBV5-4 | TGTGCCAGCAGCTTGCCTCAGGGGAGAGGCTATGGCTACACCTTC | CASSLPQGRGYGYTF
few | NA | TRBJ2-1 | TRBV6-5 | TGTGCCAGCAGTTACACTCAGGGCCTCGAGCAGTTCTTC | CASSYTQGLEQFF
NA | NA | TRBJ2-2 | TRBV4-2 | TGTGCCAGCAGCCAAACAGAATCTTCGAACACCGGGGAGCTGTTTTTT | CASSQTESSNTGELFF
NA | NA | TRBJ1-6 | TRBV7-2 | TGTGCCAGCGGTTTCAGCTCCTATAATTCACCCCTCCACTTT | CASGFSSYNSPLHF
NA | TRBD1 | TRBJ2-5 | TRBV29-1 | TGCAGCGCGACAGGGGGCCGGGAGACCCAGTACTTC | CSATGGRETQYF
NA | NA | TRBJ2-1 | TRBV28 | TGTGCCAGCAGTTTCCGGGGAGTGTCCTACAATGAGCAGTTCTTC | CASSFRGVSYNEQFF
NA | TRBD1 | TRBJ1-2 | TRBV5-4 | TGTGCCAGCAGCTTGGGCGACAGGGGAGAATACTATGGCTACACCTTC | CASSLGDRGEYYGYTF
NA | NA | TRBJ1-1 | TRBV9 | TGTGCCAGCAGCGTAGATCCAGGAACTGAAGCTTTCTTT | CASSVDPGTEAFF
NA | TRBD1 | TRBJ2-7 | TRBV5-1 | TGCGCCAGCAGATTCACAGGGGGCGTCTCCTACGAGCAGTACTTC | CASRFTGGVSYEQYF
NA | TRBD1 | TRBJ2-7 | TRBV9 | TGTGCCAGCAGCGGATACGACAGGGGGTCCCACGAGCAGTACTTC | CASSGYDRGSHEQYF
NA | NA | TRBJ2-1 | TRBV9 | TGTGCCAGCAGCGTAGCTCCAGGCTACGATGAGCAGTTCTTC | CASSVAPGYDEQFF
few | TRBD1 | TRBJ1-1 | TRBV5-4 | TGTGCCAGCAGCTTGACAGGGGTTATGAACACTGAAGCTTTCTTT | CASSLTGVMNTEAFF
NA | NA | TRBJ1-4 | TRBV5-6 | TGTGCCAGCAGCTTGGTTCAGGGAGGAGAAAAACTGTTTTTT | CASSLVQGGEKLFF
NA | TRBD2 | TRBJ2-3 | TRBV7-8 | TGTGCCAGCAGCCCAAGGGGACTAGCGGGGGGAGGGGATACGCAGTATTTT | CASSPRGLAGGGDTQYF
NA | TRBD1 | TRBJ2-5 | TRBV7-9 | TGTGCCAGCAGCTCAGGGGGCGGGGAGACCCAGTACTTC | CASSSGGGETQYF
NA | TRBD1 | TRBJ1-1 | TRBV18 | TGTGCCAGCTCACCCGGGACAGGGATTGGCACTGAAGCTTTCTTT | CASSPGTGIGTEAFF
NA | NA | TRBJ1-1 | TRBV19 | TGTGCCAGTAGTCTCTCCCGACAGGACACTGAAGCTTTCTTT | CASSLSRQDTEAFF
NA | TRBD1 | TRBJ2-2 | TRBV6-5 | TGTGCCAGCAGTTACTCGGGACAGGACAACACCGGGGAGCTGTTTTTT | CASSYSGQDNTGELFF